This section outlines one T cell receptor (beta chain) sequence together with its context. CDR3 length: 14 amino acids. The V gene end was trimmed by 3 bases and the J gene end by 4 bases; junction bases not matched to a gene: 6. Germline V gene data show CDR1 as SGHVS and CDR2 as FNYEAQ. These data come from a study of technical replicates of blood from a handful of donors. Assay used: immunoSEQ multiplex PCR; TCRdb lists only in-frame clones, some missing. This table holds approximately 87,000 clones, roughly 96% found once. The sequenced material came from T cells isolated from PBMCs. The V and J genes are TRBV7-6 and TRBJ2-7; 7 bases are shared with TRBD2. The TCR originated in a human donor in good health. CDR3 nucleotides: TGTGCCAGCAGCTTGGGGGGGAGTATTTACGAGCAGTACTTC. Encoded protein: CASSLGGSIYEQYF.